This T cell receptor (beta chain) comes out of a study of blood T cell repertoires in COVID-19. From germline, CDR1 is SGHDN and CDR2 FVKESK. CDR3 length equals 13 residues. The ends lost 4 bases at V and 3 bases at J; junction bases unmatched: 0. The protocol was immunoSEQ multiplex PCR, while the TCRdb copy is restricted to in-frame clones and leaves out a portion. The sample has 250,000 or so clones, 75% to 85% seen once; the top ten hold 4.7%. This receptor was identified in a woman aged 70-85 years with acute or convalescent COVID-19. Input material: peripheral blood. This chain joins TRBV14 and TRBJ1-2, with TRBD1 matching over 9 bases. The CDR3 loop reads CASSRTGDYGYTF. The DNA of the CDR3 is TGTGCCAGCAGCCGGACAGGGGACTATGGCTACACCTTC.